This TCR beta chain was sequenced for a study of CD8+ T cells in alopecia areata. Extracted from the samples, RNA was reverse transcribed into cDNA to serve as the sequencing template. Clones were sequenced by immunoSEQ multiplex PCR, and TCRdb holds only the in-frame ones, with some missing. Found here are more than 95,000 clones, about 40% of them singletons; the top ten hold about 1.5%. The CDR3 length is 15 residues. The V and J ends lost 3 bases and 2 bases, in that order; junction bases with no gene match: 6. CDR1 is MNHNS, CDR2 SASEGT, per germline. Material: CD4+ T cells sorted from blood. This TCR was sampled from a human donor with alopecia areata. V usage is TRBV6-1 and J usage is TRBJ2-7; 8 bases match TRBD1. The CDR3 sequence: CASSDLQGGTYEQYF. DNA for the CDR3: TGTGCCAGCAGTGATCTACAGGGGGGAACCTACGAGCAGTACTTC.